Shown below are 17 T cell receptor beta chains from a single sample sequenced in a study of CD8+ T cells in alopecia areata. The sample's treatment: oral pan-JAK inhibitor, 5-10 mg twice daily. Isolated RNA was reverse transcribed into cDNA used as the sequencing template. Measured with immunoSEQ multiplex PCR; TCRdb has only the in-frame clones, and not every one. The data show about 210,000 clones, less than 45% seen once. Sample: CD4+ T cells sorted from blood, taken between weeks 30 and 35, from a patient treated with tofacitinib. These receptors originate from a human donor with alopecia areata.

The V call is TRBV29-1, the J call TRBJ2-3, with D uncertain. The V end lost 4 bases, the J end lost 1 base, and 15 bases lay between the germline ends. Per the germline V gene, CDR1 is SQVTM and CDR2 is ANQGSEA. The CDR3 spans 15 residues. The DNA of the CDR3 is TGCAGCGTTGGGACGGTGGGCGGAGGCACAGATACGCAGTATTTT. Its protein product is CSVGTVGGGTDTQYF.

This clone was picked up a small number of times. Distinct nucleotide sequences in the sample also encode this CDR3. This chain connects TRBV30 to TRBJ2-7; D unresolved. The CDR3 is 11 residues long. The V and J ends lost 0 bases and 4 bases respectively, with 4 bases between them. Germline V CDR1 and CDR2: GTSNPN, SVGIG (reference sequence). The CDR3 sequence is CAWSVLYEQYF. The CDR3 DNA reads TGTGCCTGGAGTGTACTGTACGAGCAGTACTTC.

The rearrangement links TRBV7-9 to TRBJ1-1, with D unclear. Trimming removed 5 bases at V and 7 bases at J, with 11 bases between. This CDR3 is 12 amino acids long. CDR1 and CDR2 (germline): SEHNR, FQNEAQ (reference sequence). The CDR3 DNA sequence: TGTGCCAGCAGCAGGCAGGCCTTTGAAGCTTTCTTT. It specifies CASSRQAFEAFF.

This chain connects TRBV5-1 to TRBJ1-1; D is ambiguous. This CDR3 has 11 amino acids. The germline V gene has CDR1 SGHRS and CDR2 YFSETQ. V lost 5 bases, J lost 3 bases, and 5 bases lay in between. The CDR3 spells CASSRDTEAFF. The DNA of the CDR3 is TGCGCCAGCAGTCGGGACACTGAAGCTTTCTTT.

V and J are TRBV6-1 and TRBJ2-5, with TRBD1 matching 7 bases. This CDR3 contains 15 residues. CDR1 and CDR2 (germline): MNHNS, SASEGT. Losses at the gene ends were 3 bases for V and 2 bases for J; bases not matched to a gene: 6. The CDR3 sequence: CASSENRGTQETQYF. The CDR3 DNA follows: TGTGCCAGCAGTGAGAACAGGGGAACTCAAGAGACCCAGTACTTC.

The chain uses TRBV27 and TRBJ2-5, with D perhaps matching TRBD2 (5 bases). Trimming stripped 5 bases from V and 5 bases from J, with 15 bases between. The CDR3 totals 14 residues. Looked up from germline, CDR1 is MNHEY and CDR2 is SMNVEV (reference sequence). This CDR3 is CASSLFTRGETQYF. The CDR3 nucleotides read TGTGCCAGCAGTCTTTTCACAAGAGGGGAGACCCAGTACTTC.

The chain links TRBV30 to TRBJ1-1; weak D call: TRBD1 (5 bases). Germline loops: CDR1 GTSNPN, CDR2 SVGIG (reference sequence). The V and J ends lost 3 bases and 0 bases respectively, with 8 bases between them. The CDR3 sequence is 13 residues long. In DNA, the CDR3 is TGTGCCTGGAGGGGACTTCTGAACACTGAAGCTTTCTTT. It translates to CAWRGLLNTEAFF.

V gene TRBV5-1 combines with J gene TRBJ2-5, with 12 bases fitting TRBD2. The V gene end was trimmed by 0 bases and the J gene end by 2 bases; junction bases not matched to a gene: 5. The CDR3 is 17 amino acids. The germline V gene has CDR1 SGHRS and CDR2 YFSETQ. CDR3 amino acids: CASSLGTSGDLQETQYF. The CDR3, as DNA: TGCGCCAGCAGCTTGGGGACTAGCGGGGACTTACAAGAGACCCAGTACTTC.

The table lists this clone with a few counts. This chain connects TRBV19 to TRBJ1-1; D is unresolved. The germline CDR1 and CDR2 sequences are LNHDA and SQIVND (reference sequence). Between the trimmed V and J ends, which lost 4 bases and 0 bases, there was a span of 15 bases. This CDR3 region has 16 residues. CDR3 residues: CASSTASALLNTEAFF. The CDR3 nucleotides read TGTGCCAGTAGTACAGCCTCAGCGTTACTGAACACTGAAGCTTTCTTT.

This clone was observed a few times. The CDR3 spells CASSQNRGRSFEQYF. CDR3 in DNA: TGCGCCAGCAGTCAGAACAGGGGGCGATCATTCGAGCAGTACTTC. The chain links TRBV23-1 to TRBJ2-7; 9 bases line up with TRBD1. TRBV23-1 is designated an ORF whose function remains uncertain. The CDR3 loop spans 15 amino acids. The trim removed 3 bases at V and 6 bases at J, leaving 9 bases unmatched.

This clone was recorded a few times. The rearrangement uses TRBV2 and TRBJ2-7, with 8 bases lining up with TRBD1. The CDR3 length is 15 residues. Germline CDR1 SNHLY, CDR2 FYNNEI. V lost 5 bases and J lost 2; bases outside the gene matches: 8. CDR3 amino acids: CASSHPGQVAYEQYF. The CDR3 region has the DNA TGTGCCAGCAGTCACCCGGGACAGGTCGCCTACGAGCAGTACTTC.

This rearrangement joins TRBV5-1 to TRBJ2-1; TRBD2 agrees at 12 bases. The ends lost 5 bases at V and 0 bases at J; junction bases unmatched: 6. Germline CDR1 reads SGHRS; CDR2 reads YFSETQ. The CDR3 contains 17 residues. Here the CDR3 DNA reads TGCGCCAGCAGGACTAGCGGGGGCACTAGCTCCTACAATGAGCAGTTCTTC. The encoded protein is CASRTSGGTSSYNEQFF. Full variable domain (missing parts from reference TRBV5-1 and TRBJ2-1): KAGVTQTPRYLIKTRGQQVTLSCSPISGHRSVSWYQQTPGQGLQFLFEYFSETQRNKGNFPGRFSGRQFSNSRSEMNVSTLELGDSALYLCASRTSGGTSSYNEQFFGPGTRLTVL.

This clone occurred a few times. The chain carries TRBV7-9 and TRBJ2-3; D uncertain. CDR3 length equals 14 residues. The germline V gene has CDR1 SEHNR and CDR2 FQNEAQ (reference sequence). With 3 bases removed from V and 3 bases from J, the gap between germline ends came to 10 bases. CDR3 loop: CASSLAGSTDTQYF. The CDR3 nucleotides are TGTGCCAGCAGCTTGGCTGGATCAACAGATACGCAGTATTTT.

The chain combines TRBV2 with TRBJ2-3, with D perhaps matching TRBD1 (6 bases). Germline V lookup: CDR1 SNHLY, CDR2 FYNNEI. The CDR3 totals 15 residues. Trimming cost V 6 bases and J 0 bases, with 13 bases left between them. The CDR3 loop reads CASRAGTTSTDTQYF. Here the CDR3 DNA reads TGTGCCAGCAGGGCCGGGACAACTAGCACAGATACGCAGTATTTT.

This clone was seen a single time. This CDR3 reads CASSYNRDNYGYTF. For the CDR3, the DNA is TGTGCCAGCAGTTACAACAGGGATAACTATGGCTACACCTTC. This chain uses TRBV6-5 with TRBJ1-2; a possible D gene is TRBD1 (6 bases). Trimming removed 2 bases from V and 1 base from J, with 8 bases in between. CDR1 is MNHEY, CDR2 SVGAGI, per germline. This CDR3 has 14 amino acids.

The chain recombines TRBV9 with TRBJ2-3, with 9 nucleotides matching TRBD1. The V segment lost 3 bases and the J segment 6 bases; nucleotides outside the gene matches: 2. The V gene's germline CDR1 is SGDLS and CDR2 YYNGEE. The CDR3 spans 13 residues. CDR3 nucleotide sequence: TGTGCCAGCAGCGAAGGGACAGGGGATACGCAGTATTTT. Its translation: CASSEGTGDTQYF.

This clone was counted only a few times. The chain carries TRBV7-9 and TRBJ1-1; D is possibly TRBD1 (5 bases). The V end lost 5 bases, the J end lost 4 bases, and 14 bases lay between the germline ends. This CDR3 comprises 14 residues. Germline V gene lookup returns CDR1 SEHNR and CDR2 FQNEAQ (reference sequence). CDR3 bases: TGTGCCAGCAGCCGGGCACAGGAGGGCACTGAAGCTTTCTTT. Translating gives CASSRAQEGTEAFF.